The 28 T cell receptor beta chains below all came from one sample that was sequenced in a study of T cell responses to AZD1222 COVID-19 vaccine (dated by TCRdb to 2020 to 2023). The library was obtained by the immunoSEQ multiplex PCR assay. The table was pulled from immuneACCESS by TCRdb, which kept in-frame rearrangements only. Such tables lose some clones; where checked, under half of the loss comes from unresolved V genes, and the rest has no known cause. This sample lists approximately 100,000 clones; roughly 90% were detected once. The top ten clones comprise approximately 4.8% of the sample. The time point label of this sample denotes: baseline before first vaccination. Sequencing was performed on peripheral blood, taken on day 0 of AZD1222 vaccination. The receptors shown here come from an adult in good health.

The chain combines TRBV6-5 with TRBJ2-7; 10 bases are shared with TRBD1. The CDR3 is 16 amino acids. Germline V gives CDR1 MNHEY, CDR2 SVGAGI. V was pared by 2 bases and J by 4 bases, with 8 bases of the junction left unmatched. CDR3 nucleotide sequence: TGTGCCAGCAGTTACGGGGGGACAGGGGTGGCTTACGAGCAGTACTTC. Its protein product is CASSYGGTGVAYEQYF.

The chain recombines TRBV6-4 with TRBJ1-1; D gene ambiguous. Germline CDR1 MRHNA, CDR2 SNTAGT. CDR3 length: 14 residues. Trimming left V 6 bases short and J 1 base short, with 12 bases between. The CDR3 DNA reads TGTGCCAGCAGCGATGGACTGGAGAACACTGAAGCTTTCTTT. It codes for CASSDGLENTEAFF.

J is TRBJ1-1 and V is TRBV19; D is uncertain. V was trimmed by 3 bases and J by 1 base, leaving 9 bases between them. The CDR3 has 14 amino acids. Germline-derived CDR1 and CDR2 are LNHDA and SQIVND (reference sequence). This CDR3 is CASSIGVQNTEAFF. The CDR3 nucleotides read TGTGCCAGTAGTATTGGGGTCCAGAACACTGAAGCTTTCTTT.

This chain links TRBV19 with TRBJ1-5, with D unclear. Between the trimmed V and J ends, which lost 1 base and 0 bases, there was a span of 10 bases. The CDR3 consists of 16 residues. From germline, CDR1 is LNHDA and CDR2 SQIVND (reference sequence). CDR3 protein: CASSIGGLYSNQPQHF. The CDR3 nucleotides read TGTGCCAGTAGTATAGGAGGGCTGTATAGCAATCAGCCCCAGCATTTT.

The chain joins TRBV6-5 to TRBJ1-1; 9 positions agree with TRBD1. The CDR3 consists of 13 residues. Germline CDR1 is MNHEY and CDR2 is SVGAGI. Trimming at V came to 8 bases and at J to 5 bases, leaving 6 bases not matched to a gene. CDR3 DNA sequence: TGTGCCAGCGAGCGACAGGGGGGAACTGAAGCTTTCTTT. This codes for CASERQGGTEAFF.

This chain connects TRBV9 to TRBJ1-3; a possible D gene is TRBD1 (5 bases). CDR3 length equals 14 residues. Germline values: CDR1 SGDLS, CDR2 YYNGEE. V shed 4 bases and J shed 11 bases, with 19 bases lying between them. The CDR3 reads CASSPGLITNPIYF. CDR3 bases: TGTGCCAGCAGCCCAGGGCTGATCACGAATCCCATATATTTT.

The chain couples TRBV7-2 to TRBJ2-1; the match to TRBD2 covers 10 bases. CDR3 length: 13 residues. V dropped 5 bases and J dropped 13; count of bases not matched to a gene: 8. Germline CDR1 is SGHTA and CDR2 is FQGNSA. This chain's CDR3 is CASSAPSGGTQFF. DNA for the CDR3: TGTGCCAGCAGCGCCCCTAGCGGGGGTACACAGTTCTTC. The whole variable domain, filled in from reference TRBV7-2 and TRBJ2-1, reads GAGVSQSPSNKVTEKGKDVELRCDPISGHTALYWYRQSLGQGLEFLIYFQGNSAPDKSGLPSDRFSAERTGGSVSTLTIQRTQQEDSAVYLCASSAPSGGTQFFGPGTRLTVL.

The genes are TRBV9 and TRBJ2-5; perhaps D is TRBD1 or TRBD2 (6 bases each). CDR1 is SGDLS and CDR2 is YYNGEE in the germline V gene. This CDR3 is built from 15 residues. Trimming cost V 5 bases and J 5 bases, with 19 bases left between them. This chain's CDR3 is CASRGGHSKFETQYF. DNA for the CDR3: TGTGCCAGCAGGGGGGGACACAGTAAATTTGAGACCCAGTACTTC.

This chain connects TRBV5-1 to TRBJ2-1; either TRBD1 or TRBD2 may fit D (5 bases each). Trimming left V 0 bases short and J 4 bases short, with 8 bases between. The CDR3 spans 14 residues. The germline V gene encodes CDR1 SGHRS and CDR2 YFSETQ. CDR3: CASSLGDGYNEQFF. In DNA form, the CDR3 reads TGCGCCAGCAGCTTGGGGGACGGATACAATGAGCAGTTCTTC.

The chain links TRBV7-2 to TRBJ1-2, with a tentative D call TRBD1 (5 bases). The CDR3 covers 14 residues. Trimming left V 5 bases short and J 0 bases short, with 10 bases between. The germline V gene encodes CDR1 SGHTA and CDR2 FQGNSA. The CDR3 nucleotides are TGTGCCAGCAGCCCGGGGACGACTAACTATGGCTACACCTTC. It codes for CASSPGTTNYGYTF.

The rearrangement joins TRBV30 to TRBJ1-3; no firm D call. Per germline, CDR1 GTSNPN and CDR2 SVGIG (reference sequence). Trimming cost V 4 bases and J 3 bases, with 7 bases left between them. CDR3 length: 12 residues. The CDR3 is CAWTIVGNTIYF. In DNA form, the CDR3 reads TGTGCCTGGACTATCGTTGGAAACACCATATATTTT.

The rearrangement uses TRBV29-1 and TRBJ2-2; 8 bases fit TRBD1. The germline V gene has CDR1 SQVTM and CDR2 ANQGSEA. J was trimmed by 6 bases and V by 0 bases; bases with no gene match: 9. The CDR3 extends over 16 amino acids. The CDR3 protein is CSVEDLGQGTPGELFF. The DNA for the CDR3 is TGCAGCGTTGAAGACCTCGGACAGGGCACCCCCGGGGAGCTGTTTTTT.

CDR3 nucleotides: TGTGCCAGCAGCGCCGACAGGGACGAGCAGTACTTC. Its translation is CASSADRDEQYF. The J gene is TRBJ2-7, the V gene TRBV12-3 or TRBV12-4, with TRBD1 matching over 7 bases. The length of the CDR3 is 12 residues. Trimming removed 6 bases from V and 5 bases from J; junction bases left unmatched: 4.

This clone has a single count. This chain connects TRBV7-2 to TRBJ2-2, with 9 positions matching TRBD2. CDR1 and CDR2 (germline): SGHTA, FQGNSA. V dropped 1 base and J dropped 4; count of bases not matched to a gene: 7. The CDR3 loop spans 17 amino acids. CDR3 DNA: TGTGCCAGCAGCTTAGTTCGCGGGGGGGCCTTCACCGGGGAGCTGTTTTTT. Amino acid sequence: CASSLVRGGAFTGELFF.

This sequence joins TRBV15 and TRBJ2-5; D is possibly TRBD2 (6 bases). Germline lookup yields CDR1 LNHNV and CDR2 YYDKDF (reference sequence). This CDR3 has 14 residues. The ends were cut back, 0 bases at V and 9 bases at J, with 14 bases in the middle. Here the CDR3 reads CATSRDLATAAQYF. In nucleotides, the CDR3 is TGTGCCACCAGCAGAGATCTAGCGACCGCGGCCCAGTACTTC.

The rearrangement joins TRBV4-1 to TRBJ2-5; 7 bases map to TRBD1. CDR1 MGHRA and CDR2 YSYEKL come from the germline V gene. Trimming took 4 bases from V and 0 from J; bases not matched to a gene: 5. The CDR3 is 15 amino acids. This CDR3 reads CASSPVQGNQETQYF. CDR3 nucleotides: TGCGCCAGCAGCCCCGTACAGGGGAACCAAGAGACCCAGTACTTC.

The V call is TRBV4-2, the J call TRBJ1-5, with TRBD1 as a possible D gene (6 bases). Germline V gene lookup returns CDR1 LGHNA and CDR2 YNFKEQ. The CDR3 length is 18 residues. Trimming left V 0 bases short and J 2 bases short, with 17 bases between. This chain's CDR3 is CASSQDAGGAGGNQPQHF. CDR3 nucleotides: TGTGCCAGCAGCCAAGATGCGGGGGGCGCGGGAGGCAATCAGCCCCAGCATTTT.

The chain joins TRBV29-1 to TRBJ2-1; 8 positions match TRBD1. Germline-derived CDR1 and CDR2 are SQVTM and ANQGSEA. CDR3 length: 13 residues. With V trimmed by 1 base and J by 7 bases, 3 bases remained unmatched. Here the CDR3 reads CSVEGQGANEQFF. The CDR3, as DNA: TGCAGCGTTGAAGGGCAGGGGGCGAATGAGCAGTTCTTC.

The CDR3 DNA reads TGTGCCAGCAGTGTACTACAGGGACTGATAGTGGGTGGCTACACCTTC. This codes for CASSVLQGLIVGGYTF. V usage is TRBV28 and J usage is TRBJ1-2, with D possibly TRBD1 on 6 matching bases. Trimming removed 5 bases at V and 7 bases at J, with 23 bases between. The CDR3 covers 16 residues. CDR1 is MDHEN, CDR2 SYDVKM, per germline.

The chain recombines TRBV3-1 (or the pseudogene TRBV3-2) with TRBJ1-6; D possibly corresponds to TRBD1 (5 bases). The CDR3 contains 15 residues. In germline, CDR1 is LGHDT, CDR2 YNNKEL (reference sequence). V lost 0 bases and J 7 bases, leaving 10 bases between the germline ends. Written as DNA, the CDR3 is TGTGCCAGCAGCCAAGATGGACAAAGAAATTCACCCCTCCACTTT. Its translation is CASSQDGQRNSPLHF.

The chain couples TRBV5-8 to TRBJ2-7, with D possibly being TRBD1 or TRBD2 (5 bases each). The CDR3 has 15 residues. CDR1 SGHTS and CDR2 YDEGEE come from the germline V gene. V was trimmed by 0 bases and J by 2 bases, leaving 12 bases between them. CDR3 region: CASSLGLGTPYEQYF. The DNA of the CDR3 is TGTGCCAGCAGCTTGGGGCTTGGGACCCCCTACGAGCAGTACTTC.

DNA for the CDR3: TGTGCCAGCAGTCTCGACAGGTTAACTGAAGCTTTCTTT. Its protein product is CASSLDRLTEAFF. V gene TRBV12-3 or TRBV12-4 combines with J gene TRBJ1-1; D may be TRBD1 (6 bases). Trimming left V 5 bases short and J 5 bases short, with 12 bases between. The CDR3 sequence is 13 residues long.

The rearrangement joins TRBV7-2 to TRBJ2-1, with D possibly TRBD1 on 6 matching bases. Germline V gene lookup returns CDR1 SGHTA and CDR2 FQGNSA. V was cut by 1 base and J by 9 bases, with 10 bases left in between. CDR3 length: 13 residues. CDR3 residues: CASSLGGGLEQFF. CDR3 bases: TGTGCCAGCAGCTTAGGTGGGGGCCTTGAGCAGTTCTTC.

This clone has only a few counts. The V and J genes are TRBV4-3 and TRBJ1-1, with no clear D. V was cut by 2 bases and J by 2 bases, with 9 bases left in between. Germline V lookup: CDR1 LGHNA, CDR2 YSLEER. There are 14 residues in the CDR3. The DNA of the CDR3 is TGCGCCAGCAGCCAACTAGGCGGAAACACTGAAGCTTTCTTT. Translating gives CASSQLGGNTEAFF.

CDR3: CASRKGLGETQYF. The CDR3 DNA sequence: TGTGCCAGCAGGAAAGGACTAGGGGAGACCCAGTACTTC. The rearrangement joins TRBV7-2 to TRBJ2-5; 7 bases fit TRBD2. The V gene's germline CDR1 is SGHTA and CDR2 FQGNSA. Losses at the gene ends were 6 bases for V and 5 bases for J; bases not matched to a gene: 6. The CDR3 has 13 residues. Full variable domain (outside the CDR3, taken from reference TRBV7-2 and TRBJ2-5): GAGVSQSPSNKVTEKGKDVELRCDPISGHTALYWYRQSLGQGLEFLIYFQGNSAPDKSGLPSDRFSAERTGGSVSTLTIQRTQQEDSAVYLCASRKGLGETQYFGPGTRLLVL.

The chain uses TRBV25-1 and TRBJ2-2; 9 bases are shared with TRBD2. Germline lookup yields CDR1 MGHDK and CDR2 SYGVNS. The CDR3 loop spans 16 amino acids. V gave up 3 bases and J gave up 3 bases; unmatched junction bases: 5. The CDR3 bases are TGTGCCAGCAGTGACCCCGGGACTAGCTACACCGGGGAGCTGTTTTTT. Translated, it gives CASSDPGTSYTGELFF. Based on the CDR3 plus reference TRBV25-1 and TRBJ2-2, the full variable domain is EADIYQTPRYLVIGTGKKITLECSQTMGHDKMYWYQQDPGMELHLIHYSYGVNSTEKGDLSSESTVSRIRTEHFPLTLESARPSHTSQYLCASSDPGTSYTGELFFGEGSRLTVL.

The chain combines TRBV13 with TRBJ2-2, with D unresolved. This CDR3 has 16 amino acids. Trimming stripped 4 bases from V and 1 base from J, with 13 bases between. From germline, CDR1 is PRHDT and CDR2 FYEKMQ (reference sequence). For the CDR3, the DNA is TGTGCCAGCAGCTCGAATTCGGAACTGAACACCGGGGAGCTGTTTTTT. Protein: CASSSNSELNTGELFF.

The V call is TRBV9, the J call TRBJ1-2; a possible D gene is TRBD1 (6 bases). The CDR3 spans 13 residues. The germline CDR1 and CDR2 sequences are SGDLS and YYNGEE. V dropped 7 bases and J dropped 4 bases, with 14 bases sitting between them. The CDR3: CASQGHESYGYTF. DNA for the CDR3: TGTGCCAGCCAGGGACATGAAAGCTATGGCTACACCTTC.